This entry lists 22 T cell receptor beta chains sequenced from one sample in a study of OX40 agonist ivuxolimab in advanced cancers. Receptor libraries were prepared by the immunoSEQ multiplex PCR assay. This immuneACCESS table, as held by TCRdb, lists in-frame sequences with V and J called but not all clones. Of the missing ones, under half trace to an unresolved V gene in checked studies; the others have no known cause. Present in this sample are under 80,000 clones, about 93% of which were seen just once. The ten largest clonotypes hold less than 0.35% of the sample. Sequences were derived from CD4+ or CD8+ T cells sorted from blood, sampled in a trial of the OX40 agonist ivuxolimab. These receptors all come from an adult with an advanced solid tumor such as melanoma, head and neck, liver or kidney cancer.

CDR3: CASLNEPKPGTGDYGYTF. CDR3 nucleotides: TGCGCCAGCCTTAACGAACCAAAACCCGGGACAGGGGACTATGGCTACACCTTC. This sequence joins TRBV10-1 and TRBJ1-2; TRBD1 agrees at 10 bases. The ends lost 8 bases at V and 3 bases at J; junction bases unmatched: 18. Germline-derived CDR1 and CDR2 are WNHNN and SYGVQD (reference sequence). The CDR3 contains 18 residues.

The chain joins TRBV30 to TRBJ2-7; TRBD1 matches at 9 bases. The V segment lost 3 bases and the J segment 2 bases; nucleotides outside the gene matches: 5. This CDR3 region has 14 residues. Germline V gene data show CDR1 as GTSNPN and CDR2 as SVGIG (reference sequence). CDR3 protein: CAWRGQGDTYEQYF. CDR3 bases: TGTGCCTGGAGGGGACAGGGAGATACCTACGAGCAGTACTTC. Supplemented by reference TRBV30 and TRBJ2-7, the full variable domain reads SQTIHQWPATLVQPVGSPLSLECTVEGTSNPNLYWYRQAAGRGLQLLFYSVGIGQISSEVPQNLSASRPQDRQFILSSKKLLLSDSGFYLCAWRGQGDTYEQYFGPGTRLTVT.

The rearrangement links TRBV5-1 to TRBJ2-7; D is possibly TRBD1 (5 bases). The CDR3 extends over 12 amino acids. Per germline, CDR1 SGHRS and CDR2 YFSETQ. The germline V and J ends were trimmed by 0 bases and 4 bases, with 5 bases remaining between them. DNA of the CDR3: TGCGCCAGCAGCTTGGAGGGGTACGAGCAGTACTTC. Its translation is CASSLEGYEQYF.

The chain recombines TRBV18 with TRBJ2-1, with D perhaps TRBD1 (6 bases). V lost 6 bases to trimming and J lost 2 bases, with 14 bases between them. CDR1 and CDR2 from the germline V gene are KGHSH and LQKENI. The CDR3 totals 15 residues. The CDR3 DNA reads TGTGCCAGCTCCCCAGGGGACGCAGCCTACAATGAGCAGTTCTTC. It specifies CASSPGDAAYNEQFF. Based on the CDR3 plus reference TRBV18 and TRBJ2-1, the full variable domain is NAGVMQNPRHLVRRRGQEARLRCSPMKGHSHVYWYRQLPEEGLKFMVYLQKENIIDESGMPKERFSAEFPKEGPSILRIQQVVRGDSAAYFCASSPGDAAYNEQFFGPGTRLTVL.

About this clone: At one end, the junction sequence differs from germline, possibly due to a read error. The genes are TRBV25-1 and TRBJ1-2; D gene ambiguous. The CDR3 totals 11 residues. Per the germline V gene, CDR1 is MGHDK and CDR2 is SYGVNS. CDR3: CAGSAVGGYTF. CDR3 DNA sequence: TGTGCCGGCAGTGCCGTTGGAGGCTACACCTTC.

DNA for the CDR3: TGTGCCAGCAGCTTTCAACGGGGTCGGACTGAAGCTTTCTTT. The encoded protein is CASSFQRGRTEAFF. The rearrangement uses TRBV11-2 and TRBJ1-1, with D unresolved. The CDR3 has 14 amino acids. V lost 3 bases and J lost 5, with 13 bases in between. Germline CDR1 SGHAT, CDR2 FQNNGV.

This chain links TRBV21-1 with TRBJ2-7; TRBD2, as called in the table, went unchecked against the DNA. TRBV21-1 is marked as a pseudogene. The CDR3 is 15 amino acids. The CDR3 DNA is TGTGCCAGCAGCAAAGCGGGACTAGCGGGGAACGAGCAGTACTTC. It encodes CASSKAGLAGNEQYF.

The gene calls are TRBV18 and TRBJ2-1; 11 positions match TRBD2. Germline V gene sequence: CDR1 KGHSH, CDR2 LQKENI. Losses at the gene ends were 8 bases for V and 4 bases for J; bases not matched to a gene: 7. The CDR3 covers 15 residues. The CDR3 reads CASATGLAEYNEQFF. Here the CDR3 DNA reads TGTGCCAGCGCAACGGGACTAGCGGAATACAATGAGCAGTTCTTC.

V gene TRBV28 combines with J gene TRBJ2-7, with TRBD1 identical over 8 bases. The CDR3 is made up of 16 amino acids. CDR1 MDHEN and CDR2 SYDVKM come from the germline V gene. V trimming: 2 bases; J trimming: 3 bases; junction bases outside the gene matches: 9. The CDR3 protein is CASSLTPGQGFYEQYF. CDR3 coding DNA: TGTGCCAGCAGTTTAACCCCTGGACAGGGTTTCTACGAGCAGTACTTC.

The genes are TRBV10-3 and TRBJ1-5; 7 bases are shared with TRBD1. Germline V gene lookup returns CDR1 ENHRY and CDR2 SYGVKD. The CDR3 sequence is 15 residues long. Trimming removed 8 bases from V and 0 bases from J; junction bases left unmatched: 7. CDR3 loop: CAISQGQNSNQPQHF. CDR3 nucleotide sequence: TGTGCCATCTCGCAGGGACAGAATAGCAATCAGCCCCAGCATTTT.

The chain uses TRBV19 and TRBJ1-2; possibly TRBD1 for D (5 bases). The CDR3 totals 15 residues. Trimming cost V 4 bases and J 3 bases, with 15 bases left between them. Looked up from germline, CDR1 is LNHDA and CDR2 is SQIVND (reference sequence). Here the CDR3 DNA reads TGTGCCAGTAGTACCTACAGGTCTGGAGACTATGGCTACACCTTC. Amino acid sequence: CASSTYRSGDYGYTF.

The chain's CDR3 is CASSKGTDASPLHF. For the CDR3, the DNA is TGTGCCAGCAGTAAGGGGACGGATGCTTCACCCCTCCACTTT. This chain links TRBV6-5 with TRBJ1-6; D may be TRBD1 (5 bases). Trimming shortened V by 5 bases and J by 9 bases, and 14 bases separated the two germline ends. CDR1 is MNHEY and CDR2 is SVGAGI in the germline V gene. The CDR3 loop spans 14 amino acids.

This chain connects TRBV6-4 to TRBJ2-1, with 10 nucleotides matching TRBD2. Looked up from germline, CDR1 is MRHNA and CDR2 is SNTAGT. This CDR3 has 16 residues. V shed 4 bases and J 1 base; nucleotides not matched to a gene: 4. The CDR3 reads CASSALTSGSYNEQFF. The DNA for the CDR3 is TGTGCCAGCAGTGCCTTGACTAGCGGGTCCTACAATGAGCAGTTCTTC.

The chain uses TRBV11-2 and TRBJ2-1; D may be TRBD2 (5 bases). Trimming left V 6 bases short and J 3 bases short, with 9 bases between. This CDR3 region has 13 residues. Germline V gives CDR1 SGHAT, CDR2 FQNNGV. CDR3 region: CASRPSLYNEQFF. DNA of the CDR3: TGTGCCAGCAGACCTAGCCTCTACAATGAGCAGTTCTTC.

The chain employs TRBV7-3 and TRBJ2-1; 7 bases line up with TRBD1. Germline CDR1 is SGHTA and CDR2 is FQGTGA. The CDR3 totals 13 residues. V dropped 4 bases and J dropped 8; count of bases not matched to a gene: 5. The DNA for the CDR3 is TGTGCCAGCAGCTCCACTCAGGGGGATGAGCAGTTCTTC. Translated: CASSSTQGDEQFF.

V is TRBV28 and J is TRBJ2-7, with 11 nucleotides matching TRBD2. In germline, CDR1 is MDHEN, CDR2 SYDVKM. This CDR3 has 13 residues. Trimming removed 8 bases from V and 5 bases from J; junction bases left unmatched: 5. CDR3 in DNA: TGTGCCAGCCGTAATAGCGGGAGGGACGAGCAGTACTTC. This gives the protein CASRNSGRDEQYF.

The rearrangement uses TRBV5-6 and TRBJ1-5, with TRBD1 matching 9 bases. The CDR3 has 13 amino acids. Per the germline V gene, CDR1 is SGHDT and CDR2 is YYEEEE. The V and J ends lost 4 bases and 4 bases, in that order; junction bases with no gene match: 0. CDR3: CASSGQGNQPQHF. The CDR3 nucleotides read TGTGCCAGCAGCGGACAGGGGAATCAGCCCCAGCATTTT.

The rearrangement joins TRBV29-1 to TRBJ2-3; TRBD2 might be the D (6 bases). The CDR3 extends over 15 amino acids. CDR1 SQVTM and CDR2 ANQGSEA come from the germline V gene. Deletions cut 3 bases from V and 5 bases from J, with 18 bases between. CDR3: CSVERPGLGGDTQYF. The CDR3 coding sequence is TGCAGCGTTGAGCGGCCGGGACTTGGGGGAGATACGCAGTATTTT.

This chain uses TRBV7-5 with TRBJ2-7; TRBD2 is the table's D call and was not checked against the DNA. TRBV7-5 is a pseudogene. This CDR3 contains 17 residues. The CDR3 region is CVRSLCSTRVAGHEQYF. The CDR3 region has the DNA TGTGTCAGAAGCTTATGTAGTACGAGGGTAGCTGGCCACGAGCAGTACTTC.

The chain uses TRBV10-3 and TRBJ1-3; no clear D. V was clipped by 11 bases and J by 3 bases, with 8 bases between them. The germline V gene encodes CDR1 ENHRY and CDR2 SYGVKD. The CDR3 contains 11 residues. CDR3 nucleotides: TGTGCCGCTTGGGATGGAAACACCATATATTTT. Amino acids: CAAWDGNTIYF.

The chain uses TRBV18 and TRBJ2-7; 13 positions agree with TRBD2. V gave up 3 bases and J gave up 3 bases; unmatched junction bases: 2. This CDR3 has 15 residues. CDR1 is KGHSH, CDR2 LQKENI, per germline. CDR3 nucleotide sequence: TGTGCCAGCTCACCGGGGACTAGCGGGATCTACGAGCAGTACTTC. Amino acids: CASSPGTSGIYEQYF. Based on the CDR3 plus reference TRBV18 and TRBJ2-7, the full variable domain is NAGVMQNPRHLVRRRGQEARLRCSPMKGHSHVYWYRQLPEEGLKFMVYLQKENIIDESGMPKERFSAEFPKEGPSILRIQQVVRGDSAAYFCASSPGTSGIYEQYFGPGTRLTVT.

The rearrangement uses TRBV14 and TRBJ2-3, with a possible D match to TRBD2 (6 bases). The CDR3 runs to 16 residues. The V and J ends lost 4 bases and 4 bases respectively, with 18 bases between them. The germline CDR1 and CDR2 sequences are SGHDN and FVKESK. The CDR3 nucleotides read TGTGCCAGCAGCCCTATCCGCCGGGGGTGGGCAGATACGCAGTATTTT. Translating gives CASSPIRRGWADTQYF.